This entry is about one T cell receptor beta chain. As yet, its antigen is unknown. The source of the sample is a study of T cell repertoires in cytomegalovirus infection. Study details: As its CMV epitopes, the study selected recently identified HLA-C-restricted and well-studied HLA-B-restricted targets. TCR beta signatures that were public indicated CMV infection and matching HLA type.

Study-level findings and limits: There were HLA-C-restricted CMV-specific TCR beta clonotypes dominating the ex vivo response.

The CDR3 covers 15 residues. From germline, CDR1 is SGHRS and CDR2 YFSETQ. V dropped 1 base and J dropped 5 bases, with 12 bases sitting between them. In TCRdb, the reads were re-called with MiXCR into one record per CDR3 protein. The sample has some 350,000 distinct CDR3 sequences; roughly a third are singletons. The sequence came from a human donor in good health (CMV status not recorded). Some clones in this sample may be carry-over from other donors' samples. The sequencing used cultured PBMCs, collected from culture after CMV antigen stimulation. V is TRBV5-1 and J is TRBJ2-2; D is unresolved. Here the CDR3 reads CASSLLLDGTGELFF. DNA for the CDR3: TGCGCCAGCAGCTTGCTCCTAGACGGGACCGGGGAGCTGTTTTTT.